The next 8 T cell receptor beta chains were all read from a single sample in a study of T cell responses to AZD1222 COVID-19 vaccine. Profiled with immunoSEQ multiplex PCR; TCRdb holds only in-frame clones, not every one. This table has some 120,000 clones, less than 90% appearing once. Sequencing was performed on peripheral blood, taken on day 0 of AZD1222 vaccination. These receptors were collected from an adult in good health.

The chain has TRBV11-2 and TRBJ1-2, with 8 bases fitting TRBD1. Germline V gene sequence: CDR1 SGHAT, CDR2 FQNNGV. The CDR3 runs to 16 residues. J lost 2 bases, V lost 0 bases, and 5 bases had no gene match. The CDR3 region is CASSLDLTGGNYGYTF. The CDR3 nucleotides read TGTGCCAGCAGCTTAGATCTAACAGGGGGGAACTATGGCTACACCTTC.

V and J are TRBV25-1 and TRBJ1-4; 8 bases agree with TRBD1. This CDR3 region has 14 residues. From germline, CDR1 is MGHDK and CDR2 SYGVNS. V was clipped by 7 bases and J by 3 bases; unmatched bases: 4. CDR3 coding DNA: TGTGCCAGCACTAGGACAGGGCCTAATGAAAAACTGTTTTTT. Its protein is CASTRTGPNEKLFF.

This chain joins TRBV13 and TRBJ1-1; D is ambiguous. The V gene's germline CDR1 is PRHDT and CDR2 FYEKMQ (reference sequence). The CDR3 is 15 residues long. Trimming cost V 1 base and J 0 bases, with 9 bases left between them. CDR3 loop: CASSLVRALNTEAFF. Here the CDR3 DNA reads TGTGCCAGCAGCTTAGTTCGGGCCCTGAACACTGAAGCTTTCTTT.

The chain uses TRBV28 and TRBJ1-2, with D tentatively TRBD1 (5 bases). V shed 6 bases and J shed 6 bases, with 11 bases lying between them. From germline, CDR1 is MDHEN and CDR2 SYDVKM. This CDR3 spans 12 amino acids. CDR3 DNA sequence: TGTGCCAGCAGCCCACAGGTTGATGGCTACACCTTC. This encodes CASSPQVDGYTF.

The V call is TRBV3-1 (or the pseudogene TRBV3-2), the J call TRBJ1-2; D is perhaps TRBD1 (5 bases). Looked up from germline, CDR1 is LGHDT and CDR2 is YNNKEL (reference sequence). V lost 1 base and J 7 bases, leaving 13 bases between the germline ends. This CDR3 spans 14 amino acids. The CDR3 here is CASSQAGPGGGYTF. The CDR3 DNA is TGTGCCAGCAGCCAAGCAGGGCCGGGGGGTGGCTACACCTTC.

The rearrangement links TRBV9 to TRBJ2-1; D call uncertain. Germline V CDR1 and CDR2: SGDLS, YYNGEE. The CDR3 length is 12 residues. V was cut by 2 bases and J by 7 bases, with 7 bases left in between. CDR3 coding DNA: TGTGCCAGCAGCGTCCCGGGTAATGAGCAGTTCTTC. Translation gives CASSVPGNEQFF.

Remarks on this clone: A junction boundary mismatches the germline segment, possibly from a read error. The CDR3 DNA reads as TGTGCCAGCAGCAGAGCACCCGCGACAGGCCTACCCTTC. Its translation is CASSRAPATGLPF. The chain has TRBV6-2 or TRBV6-3 and TRBJ2-7; perhaps TRBD1 as D (6 bases). CDR1 is MNHEY and CDR2 is SVGEGT in the germline V gene. The CDR3 length is 13 residues.

The gene calls are TRBV7-9 and TRBJ1-4; D unclear. V was shortened by 6 bases and J by 6 bases, with 11 bases between the two germline ends. The CDR3 loop spans 13 amino acids. Germline assignment: CDR1 SEHNR and CDR2 FQNEAQ (reference sequence). CDR3: CASSTGRYEKLFF. CDR3 DNA: TGTGCCAGCAGTACCGGGAGGTATGAAAAACTGTTTTTT. The entire variable domain, with the rest obtained from reference TRBV7-9 and TRBJ1-4, is as follows: DTGVSQNPRHKITKRGQNVTFRCDPISEHNRLYWYRQTLGQGPEFLTYFQNEAQLEKSRLLSDRFSAERPKGSFSTLEIQRTEQGDSAMYLCASSTGRYEKLFFGSGTQLSVL.